These 16 T cell receptor beta chains share one sample of origin, sequenced in a study of beta chain features in type 1 diabetes. All of the isolated RNA was reverse transcribed, so expressed TCRB transcripts were sequenced. Only in-frame clones appear in the TCRdb table, and some are missing; sequencing was by immunoSEQ multiplex PCR. The table has 95,000 to 150,000 clones, over 15% seen once. These receptors lack a known antigen. Findings of the study overall: Among all four CD4+ subsets, Type 1 diabetes patients had TCRB CDR3s that were moderately but significantly shorter.

The specimen sequenced was central memory CD4+ T cells from blood. These receptors all stem from a man under 40 with type 1 diabetes.

The V gene is TRBV6-5, the J gene TRBJ1-2; a weak D match, TRBD1 (5 bases). CDR1 MNHEY and CDR2 SVGAGI come from the germline V gene. V was clipped by 5 bases and J by 4 bases, with 11 bases between them. This CDR3 spans 13 amino acids. The CDR3 protein is CASSTGRLYGYTF. DNA of the CDR3: TGTGCCAGCAGTACAGGACGGCTCTATGGCTACACCTTC.

The CDR3 sequence: CASSGYRGLSNQPQHF. CDR3 coding DNA: TGTGCCAGCAGTGGGTACAGGGGGCTAAGCAATCAGCCCCAGCATTTT. The V call is TRBV6-1, the J call TRBJ1-5; 9 bases are shared with TRBD1. The CDR3 is 16 amino acids. Germline V CDR1 and CDR2: MNHNS, SASEGT. V dropped 4 bases and J dropped 1; count of bases not matched to a gene: 5.

The chain combines TRBV2 with TRBJ2-7, with unresolved D. CDR3 length: 14 residues. V lost 3 bases and J lost 2, with 11 bases in between. The germline V gene has CDR1 SNHLY and CDR2 FYNNEI. CDR3 bases: TGTGCCAGCAGTGACTTAACACTGACCTACGAGCAGTACTTC. Protein product: CASSDLTLTYEQYF.

This clone was seen more than once but under ten times. CDR3 coding DNA: TGTGCCAGCAGCCCTAGTGGGACACCCGGAGGTTCACCCCTCCACTTT. It yields the protein CASSPSGTPGGSPLHF. The chain couples TRBV14 to TRBJ1-6, with a tentative D call TRBD1 (6 bases). Deletions cut 4 bases from V and 9 bases from J, with 19 bases between. CDR1 is SGHDN, CDR2 FVKESK, per germline. The CDR3 is made up of 16 amino acids.

The rearrangement links TRBV7-9 to TRBJ1-6; no reliable D call. Germline V gene sequence: CDR1 SEHNR, CDR2 FQNEAQ (reference sequence). Deletions cut 2 bases from V and 5 bases from J, with 4 bases between. CDR3 length equals 13 residues. CDR3 sequence: CASSLRDNSPLHF. In DNA form, the CDR3 reads TGTGCCAGCAGCTTACGGGATAATTCACCCCTCCACTTT.

The sample holds a few counts of this clone. Other nucleotide sequences in the sample specify the same CDR3. This chain joins TRBV18 and TRBJ1-2, with unresolved D. V was shortened by 0 bases and J by 2 bases, with 4 bases between the two germline ends. The CDR3 is 13 amino acids. In germline, CDR1 is KGHSH, CDR2 LQKENI. The CDR3 loop is CASSPPGNYGYTF. The CDR3 DNA reads as TGTGCCAGCTCACCACCGGGGAACTATGGCTACACCTTC.

This rearrangement joins TRBV27 to TRBJ1-6, with D tentatively TRBD1 (6 bases). This CDR3 has 12 amino acids. The germline V gene encodes CDR1 MNHEY and CDR2 SMNVEV (reference sequence). Trimming removed 10 bases from V and 7 bases from J, with 11 bases in between. This CDR3 is CATSDRNSPLHF. CDR3 bases: TGTGCCACGAGCGACAGGAATTCACCCCTCCACTTT.

This clone showed up many times. The chain uses TRBV6-5 and TRBJ1-3; D gene unclear. Germline assignment: CDR1 MNHEY and CDR2 SVGAGI. Trimming took off 4 bases at V and 0 bases at J, with 7 bases between the two ends. This CDR3 has 14 amino acids. The CDR3 DNA is TGTGCCAGCAGTTCGACCTACTCTGGAAACACCATATATTTT. Its translation is CASSSTYSGNTIYF.

The gene calls are TRBV30 and TRBJ1-5; D ambiguous. Germline CDR1 and CDR2: GTSNPN and SVGIG (reference sequence). CDR3 length equals 16 residues. Trimming shortened V by 1 base and J by 2 bases, and 15 bases separated the two germline ends. The CDR3 is CAWSGGGLGGNQPQHF. The CDR3 DNA sequence: TGTGCCTGGAGTGGGGGAGGCCTTGGCGGCAATCAGCCCCAGCATTTT.

This clone has just a few counts. V gene TRBV30 combines with J gene TRBJ1-6, with a tentative D call TRBD1 (5 bases). Germline assignment: CDR1 GTSNPN and CDR2 SVGIG (reference sequence). Trimming stripped 4 bases from V and 5 bases from J, with 15 bases between. The CDR3 runs 15 residues. The CDR3 protein is CAWKKGTGDNSPLHF. CDR3 bases: TGTGCCTGGAAGAAGGGGACGGGCGATAATTCACCCCTCCACTTT.

This clone was seen a handful of times. The chain employs TRBV25-1 and TRBJ1-6, with TRBD1 identical over 9 bases. The V and J ends lost 5 bases and 13 bases, in that order; junction bases with no gene match: 15. Germline V gives CDR1 MGHDK, CDR2 SYGVNS. The CDR3 spans 16 residues. Here the CDR3 DNA reads TGTGCCAGCAGTAGAAGGGGACAGGGTCCGGGGAATCCCCTCCACTTT. Amino acids: CASSRRGQGPGNPLHF. The whole variable domain, remainder taken from reference TRBV25-1 and TRBJ1-6, is EADIYQTPRYLVIGTGKKITLECSQTMGHDKMYWYQQDPGMELHLIHYSYGVNSTEKGDLSSESTVSRIRTEHFPLTLESARPSHTSQYLCASSRRGQGPGNPLHFGNGTRLTVT.

This clone was seen more than once but under ten times. The chain carries TRBV18 and TRBJ2-3; 9 bases line up with TRBD1. Germline V lookup: CDR1 KGHSH, CDR2 LQKENI. With V trimmed by 5 bases and J by 5 bases, 5 bases remained unmatched. This CDR3 comprises 14 residues. As DNA, the CDR3 is TGTGCCAGCTCAACAACAGGGGGCGGAGATACGCAGTATTTT. It specifies CASSTTGGGDTQYF.

On this clone: The same CDR3 also results from other DNA sequences found in this sample. The chain uses TRBV6-5 and TRBJ2-7; 8 bases match TRBD2. V shed 0 bases and J 4 bases; nucleotides not matched to a gene: 2. Germline V gene sequence: CDR1 MNHEY, CDR2 SVGAGI. The CDR3 consists of 14 residues. The CDR3 nucleotides are TGTGCCAGCAGTTACTCTGGCGGGGGGTACGAGCAGTACTTC. As protein: CASSYSGGGYEQYF.

This clone was seen a handful of times. The chain's CDR3 is CASSSSWSQSRYF. For the CDR3, the DNA is TGTGCCAGCAGCTCCTCCTGGTCGCAGTCTCGGTATTTT. The genes are TRBV5-6 and TRBJ2-3, with D unresolved. This CDR3 has 13 amino acids. The germline CDR1 and CDR2 sequences are SGHDT and YYEEEE. V was trimmed by 3 bases and J by 14 bases, leaving 19 bases between them.

A few counts support this clone. V and J are TRBV11-3 and TRBJ2-1; 8 bases match TRBD1. V lost 5 bases, J lost 9 bases, and 15 bases stayed unmatched. Germline assignment: CDR1 SGHNT and CDR2 YENEEA. The length of the CDR3 is 16 residues. The DNA for the CDR3 is TGTGCCAGCAGCCCCCAAGCCAGACAGGGGTTGGGTGAGCAGTTCTTC. Protein: CASSPQARQGLGEQFF.

This sequence joins TRBV20-1 and TRBJ1-2; D is unresolved. Looked up from germline, CDR1 is DFQATT and CDR2 is SNEGSKA (reference sequence). This CDR3 is built from 11 residues. V was pared by 6 bases and J by 4 bases, with 9 bases between. The DNA of the CDR3 is TGCAGTGCCCAATCCCGCTATGGCTACACCTTC. This encodes CSAQSRYGYTF.